This entry lists 28 T cell receptor beta chains sequenced from one sample in a study of cytomegalovirus exposure and HLA in healthy donors. The PCR ran on 60 Vbeta and 13 Jbeta primers. Clones were sequenced by immunoSEQ multiplex PCR, and TCRdb holds only the in-frame ones, with some missing. The repertoire holds approximately 160,000 clones, 80% seen once, with just over 4.5% in the top ten. The sample consisted of PBMCs. The receptors were sampled from a woman in her forties or fifties in good health and CMV-seropositive.

Only one count was recorded for this clone. This chain links TRBV19 with TRBJ1-3; 7 bases agree with TRBD1. The CDR3 is made up of 15 amino acids. Unmatched junction bases numbered 4, after V lost 5 bases and J lost 0 bases. The germline CDR1 and CDR2 sequences are LNHDA and SQIVND (reference sequence). CDR3 amino acids: CASSRGGYSGNTIYF. As DNA, the CDR3 is TGTGCCAGTAGTCGAGGGGGCTACTCTGGAAACACCATATATTTT.

The table lists this clone with a count of one. The chain links TRBV11-2 to TRBJ2-1; tentative D call: TRBD2 (6 bases). Germline V CDR1 and CDR2: SGHAT, FQNNGV. This CDR3 is built from 16 residues. The V end lost 5 bases, the J end lost 4 bases, and 18 bases lay between the germline ends. DNA for the CDR3: TGTGCCAGCAGCCCCGCGGGGTCAACCTTTTACAATGAGCAGTTCTTC. Protein sequence: CASSPAGSTFYNEQFF.

The chain recombines TRBV7-8 with TRBJ2-5; D unresolved. CDR3 size: 14 residues. The germline V gene encodes CDR1 SGHVS and CDR2 FQNEAQ. Trimming stripped 5 bases from V and 1 base from J, with 11 bases between. The CDR3 bases are TGTGCCAGCAGCCTAGTTGGGCGCCAAGAGACCCAGTACTTC. This translates into CASSLVGRQETQYF.

The chain carries TRBV18 and TRBJ2-3, with TRBD1 matching over 7 bases. The junction had 7 bases not matched to a gene; V was cut back by 4 bases and J by 6 bases. Germline V gives CDR1 KGHSH, CDR2 LQKENI. This CDR3 has 14 residues. This chain's CDR3 is CASSLTGFRDTQYF. In DNA form, the CDR3 reads TGTGCCAGCTCACTGACAGGGTTCAGGGATACGCAGTATTTT.

A single count supports this clone. This chain connects TRBV10-3 to TRBJ1-4; 9 bases are a match to TRBD1. CDR1 ENHRY and CDR2 SYGVKD come from the germline V gene. CDR3 size: 14 residues. V dropped 5 bases and J dropped 6; count of bases not matched to a gene: 4. CDR3 nucleotides: TGTGCCATCAGTTCCGACAGGGGGTATGAAAAACTGTTTTTT. It translates to CAISSDRGYEKLFF.

The rearrangement links TRBV19 to TRBJ1-2, with 7 bases lining up with TRBD1. The CDR3 is 14 amino acids. V shed 3 bases and J 3 bases; nucleotides not matched to a gene: 4. CDR1 and CDR2 (germline): LNHDA, SQIVND (reference sequence). The CDR3 here is CASSIRDSYYGYTF. As DNA, the CDR3 is TGTGCCAGTAGTATCCGGGACAGCTACTATGGCTACACCTTC.

This clone was counted a few times. The V gene is TRBV30, the J gene TRBJ1-1; 7 bases align to TRBD1. This CDR3 has 13 residues. The germline V gene encodes CDR1 GTSNPN and CDR2 SVGIG (reference sequence). J gave up 7 bases and V 2 bases, and 7 bases lay outside the gene matches. This CDR3 is CAWSRGQVFEAFF. DNA for the CDR3: TGTGCCTGGAGTAGAGGACAGGTTTTTGAAGCTTTCTTT.

The CDR3 loop reads CASSLDREQIDTQYF. The CDR3 nucleotides read TGTGCCAGCAGCCTGGACAGGGAGCAGATAGATACGCAGTATTTT. The V gene is TRBV7-6, the J gene TRBJ2-3, with 8 bases aligning to TRBD1. This CDR3 contains 15 residues. Germline assignment: CDR1 SGHVS and CDR2 FNYEAQ. Losses at the gene ends were 5 bases for V and 5 bases for J; bases not matched to a gene: 9. The complete variable domain, with remaining parts taken from reference TRBV7-6 and TRBJ2-3, reads GAGVSQSPRYKVTKRGQDVALRCDPISGHVSLYWYRQALGQGPEFLTYFNYEAQQDKSGLPNDRFSAERPEGSISTLTIQRTEQRDSAMYRCASSLDREQIDTQYFGPGTRLTVL.

The chain recombines TRBV4-1 with TRBJ2-3; 8 bases are a match to TRBD2. V lost 2 bases, J lost 4 bases, and 11 bases stayed unmatched. The V gene's germline CDR1 is MGHRA and CDR2 YSYEKL. This CDR3 has 17 residues. CDR3 sequence (DNA): TGCGCCAGCAGCCAAACTAGCGGACGAGGTATCGCAGATACGCAGTATTTT. Amino acids: CASSQTSGRGIADTQYF.

The chain combines TRBV4-2 with TRBJ2-2; 9 bases are shared with TRBD2. Germline CDR1 and CDR2: LGHNA and YNFKEQ. This CDR3 has 18 residues. The V gene end was trimmed by 0 bases and the J gene end by 3 bases; junction bases not matched to a gene: 8. The CDR3 region is CASSQDTASGIYTGELFF. CDR3 DNA: TGTGCCAGCAGCCAAGATACGGCTAGCGGGATCTACACCGGGGAGCTGTTTTTT.

This clone came up a few times. The gene calls are TRBV10-3 and TRBJ2-7; 8 bases are shared with TRBD2. J gave up 3 bases and V 2 bases, and 9 bases lay outside the gene matches. CDR3 length: 16 amino acids. Germline lookup yields CDR1 ENHRY and CDR2 SYGVKD. In nucleotides, the CDR3 is TGTGCCATCAGTGAGGGCTGGGGTAGCGGGAACTACGAGCAGTACTTC. The encoded protein is CAISEGWGSGNYEQYF.

This clone has a single count. The chain employs TRBV9 and TRBJ1-2; D not certain. V shed 3 bases and J shed 3 bases, with 9 bases lying between them. Germline V CDR1 and CDR2: SGDLS, YYNGEE. The CDR3 runs to 13 residues. CDR3 nucleotide sequence: TGTGCCAGCAGCGGCGAGTTAGACTATGGCTACACCTTC. Translating gives CASSGELDYGYTF.

This clone was detected a few times. V gene TRBV30 combines with J gene TRBJ2-3; 12 bases map to TRBD2. With 2 bases clipped from V and 2 bases from J, the junction kept 8 bases outside the gene matches. Germline lookup yields CDR1 GTSNPN and CDR2 SVGIG (reference sequence). The CDR3 consists of 17 residues. The chain's CDR3 is CAWSFRTSGKITDTQYF. For the CDR3, the DNA is TGTGCCTGGAGTTTTAGGACTAGCGGGAAGATCACAGATACGCAGTATTTT.

This clone was counted a few times. The CDR3 sequence is CATAGCEQYF. DNA of the CDR3: TGCGCCACCGCCGGGTGCGAGCAGTACTTC. The gene calls are TRBV5-1 and TRBJ2-7; D gene unclear. The CDR3 consists of 10 residues. Looked up from germline, CDR1 is SGHRS and CDR2 is YFSETQ. V lost 9 bases and J 6 bases, leaving 10 bases between the germline ends.

The chain carries TRBV4-1 and TRBJ1-5; 8 nucleotides agree with TRBD1. This CDR3 has 15 residues. Trimming took 0 bases from V and 4 from J; bases not matched to a gene: 2. Per the germline V gene, CDR1 is MGHRA and CDR2 is YSYEKL. CDR3: CASSQDRGPNQPQHF. The CDR3 DNA reads as TGCGCCAGCAGCCAAGACAGGGGGCCGAATCAGCCCCAGCATTTT.

The chain uses TRBV28 and TRBJ2-3; D is uncertain. V was shortened by 2 bases and J by 5 bases, with 8 bases between the two germline ends. Germline V lookup: CDR1 MDHEN, CDR2 SYDVKM. The CDR3 loop spans 13 amino acids. CDR3: CASSLQAVDTQYF. The DNA of the CDR3 is TGTGCCAGCAGTTTACAGGCTGTAGATACGCAGTATTTT.

J is TRBJ2-1 and V is TRBV19, with 9 nucleotides matching TRBD1. CDR1 is LNHDA and CDR2 is SQIVND in the germline V gene (reference sequence). The V gene end was trimmed by 2 bases and the J gene end by 5 bases; junction bases not matched to a gene: 4. The CDR3 has 15 residues. The CDR3 loop reads CASSIPGTGNNEQFF. CDR3 DNA: TGTGCCAGTAGTATACCCGGGACAGGGAACAATGAGCAGTTCTTC.

V usage is TRBV6-5 and J usage is TRBJ1-6; D remains unclear. The CDR3 contains 16 residues. Trimming left V 2 bases short and J 5 bases short, with 13 bases between. Germline V gene sequence: CDR1 MNHEY, CDR2 SVGAGI. This CDR3 is CASSYAHGGNNSPLHF. CDR3 sequence (DNA): TGTGCCAGCAGTTACGCCCACGGCGGAAATAATTCACCCCTCCACTTT.

This clone was seen only a few times. The chain joins TRBV5-1 to TRBJ1-1; D perhaps matches TRBD1 (5 bases). This CDR3 contains 14 residues. Between the trimmed V and J ends, which lost 2 bases and 4 bases, there was a span of 12 bases. The germline V gene encodes CDR1 SGHRS and CDR2 YFSETQ. This chain's CDR3 is CASSFVSGGTEAFF. CDR3 DNA: TGCGCCAGCAGCTTTGTGTCGGGGGGCACTGAAGCTTTCTTT.

The DNA for the CDR3 is TGTGCCAGCAGCTTGATGCTAGAGGAGACCCAGTACTTC. It encodes CASSLMLEETQYF. The chain recombines TRBV5-5 with TRBJ2-5; D gene ambiguous. This CDR3 has 13 residues. Trimming removed 1 base from V and 5 bases from J, with 9 bases in between. Germline loops: CDR1 SGHKS, CDR2 YYEKEE (reference sequence).

The genes are TRBV4-3 and TRBJ2-1; 7 bases fit TRBD2. The CDR3 contains 15 residues. The J segment lost 6 bases and the V segment lost 0 bases, leaving 5 bases of the junction unmatched. Germline V gene data show CDR1 as LGHNA and CDR2 as YSLEER. CDR3 region: CASSQDKGRANEQFF. CDR3 nucleotides: TGCGCCAGCAGCCAAGATAAGGGGAGGGCCAATGAGCAGTTCTTC.

V usage is TRBV7-8 and J usage is TRBJ2-5; 11 positions match TRBD2. Germline loops: CDR1 SGHVS, CDR2 FQNEAQ. This CDR3 is built from 15 residues. V gave up 6 bases and J gave up 5 bases; unmatched junction bases: 8. The CDR3 DNA reads as TGTGCCAGCAGACTAGCGGGGGCCGGGCAGGAGACCCAGTACTTC. It specifies CASRLAGAGQETQYF.

This clone was seen only once. V and J are TRBV5-4 and TRBJ2-7; D perhaps matches TRBD2 (7 bases). The CDR3 covers 13 residues. In germline, CDR1 is SGHNT, CDR2 YYREEE (reference sequence). The V and J ends lost 5 bases and 6 bases respectively, with 15 bases between them. CDR3 sequence (DNA): TGTGCCAGCAGTACGGGGGGCAGGGGCGAGCAGTACTTC. This gives the protein CASSTGGRGEQYF.

The chain joins TRBV25-1 to TRBJ2-5, with 7 bases identical to TRBD1. With V trimmed by 1 base and J by 1 base, 3 bases remained unmatched. This CDR3 has 15 residues. Germline CDR1 is MGHDK and CDR2 is SYGVNS. The chain's CDR3 is CASSEFAGGQETQYF. CDR3 coding DNA: TGTGCCAGCAGTGAATTTGCAGGGGGCCAAGAGACCCAGTACTTC.

The genes are TRBV9 and TRBJ2-2; 7 bases are a match to TRBD1. The CDR3 is 17 amino acids. V trimming: 2 bases; J trimming: 2 bases; junction bases outside the gene matches: 9. Germline CDR1 reads SGDLS; CDR2 reads YYNGEE. CDR3 DNA sequence: TGTGCCAGCAGCGTCCTCCCGACAGGGATTAACACCGGGGAGCTGTTTTTT. It codes for CASSVLPTGINTGELFF.

The CDR3 DNA follows: TGTGCCAGCACCAAGATGGGGGGGGGATTGATCGGGGATACGCAGTATTTT. Translating gives CASTKMGGGLIGDTQYF. The chain links TRBV28 to TRBJ2-3; 7 nucleotides match TRBD2. The junction had 19 bases not matched to a gene; V was cut back by 7 bases and J by 6 bases. Per germline, CDR1 MDHEN and CDR2 SYDVKM. The CDR3 runs 17 residues. Together with reference TRBV28 and TRBJ2-3, the CDR3 gives the full variable domain: DVKVTQSSRYLVKRTGEKVFLECVQDMDHENMFWYRQDPGLGLRLIYFSYDVKMKEKGDIPEGYSVSREKKERFSLILESASTNQTSMYLCASTKMGGGLIGDTQYFGPGTRLTVL.

The gene calls are TRBV19 and TRBJ2-7; no firm D call. In germline, CDR1 is LNHDA, CDR2 SQIVND (reference sequence). The CDR3 contains 14 residues. The V end lost 5 bases, the J end lost 1 base, and 12 bases lay between the germline ends. CDR3 nucleotide sequence: TGTGCCAGTAGTGTCCAGATTGATTCCTACGAGCAGTACTTC. This gives the protein CASSVQIDSYEQYF.

This chain uses TRBV7-2 with TRBJ2-1, with D uncertain. The length of the CDR3 is 10 residues. V was cut by 4 bases and J by 10 bases, with 5 bases left in between. Germline V gives CDR1 SGHTA, CDR2 FQGNSA. CDR3 nucleotides: TGTGCCAGCAGCTCTTTAGAGCAGTTCTTC. Protein product: CASSSLEQFF.